These 17 T cell receptor beta chains originate from one sample sequenced in a study of cytomegalovirus exposure and HLA in healthy donors. With 60 Vbeta and 13 Jbeta primers, the PCR was carried out. Sequencing was performed with immunoSEQ multiplex PCR; in TCRdb, only in-frame clones are kept and a portion is missing. The sample has about 120,000 clones; about 70% are singletons. The specimen sequenced was PBMCs. Receptors originate from a woman aged 40 to 50 in good health and CMV-seropositive.

The gene calls are TRBV30 and TRBJ1-3, with D unclear. CDR1 GTSNPN and CDR2 SVGIG come from the germline V gene (reference sequence). Trimming cost V 0 bases and J 2 bases, with 11 bases left between them. The length of the CDR3 is 15 residues. CDR3 protein: CAWSVRRVPGNTIYF. CDR3 DNA: TGTGCCTGGAGTGTACGGAGGGTACCTGGAAACACCATATATTTT.

V is TRBV15 and J is TRBJ1-1, with a possible D match to TRBD1 (5 bases). This CDR3 spans 14 amino acids. Germline CDR1 reads LNHNV; CDR2 reads YYDKDF (reference sequence). V lost 4 bases, J lost 5 bases, and 14 bases lay in between. The CDR3 DNA follows: TGTGCCACCAGCATGGGTAGGGGTAGGACTGAAGCTTTCTTT. Its protein is CATSMGRGRTEAFF.

V and J are TRBV10-3 and TRBJ2-3; D gene ambiguous. Germline lookup yields CDR1 ENHRY and CDR2 SYGVKD. CDR3 size: 13 residues. V gave up 7 bases and J gave up 2 bases, with 10 bases separating them. DNA of the CDR3: TGTGCCATCACATCGCGGAACACAGATACGCAGTATTTT. Translation gives CAITSRNTDTQYF.

V is TRBV2 and J is TRBJ1-2; the D is unclear. V lost 6 bases and J 4 bases, leaving 15 bases between the germline ends. This CDR3 contains 14 residues. CDR1 is SNHLY, CDR2 FYNNEI, per germline. DNA for the CDR3: TGTGCCAGCAGGATTGAGGGCCTCGGCTATGGCTACACCTTC. Amino acids: CASRIEGLGYGYTF.

V usage is TRBV7-2 and J usage is TRBJ2-5, with D possibly being TRBD1 (5 bases). The CDR3 contains 13 residues. Germline V gives CDR1 SGHTA, CDR2 FQGNSA. V was pared by 4 bases and J by 8 bases, with 14 bases between. For the CDR3, the DNA is TGTGCCAGCAGCTCATATCCTCAGGGTACCCAGTACTTC. It translates to CASSSYPQGTQYF.

Only one count was recorded for this clone. The J gene is TRBJ2-5, the V gene TRBV2, with D possibly being TRBD1 (6 bases). V lost 0 bases to trimming and J lost 2 bases, with 16 bases between them. CDR3 length: 17 amino acids. Per the germline V gene, CDR1 is SNHLY and CDR2 is FYNNEI. CDR3 amino acids: CASSEAAGRQVQETQYF. Written as DNA, the CDR3 is TGTGCCAGCAGTGAAGCCGCCGGAAGACAGGTACAAGAGACCCAGTACTTC.

This clone came up once. The rearrangement links TRBV12-5 to TRBJ1-1, with D possibly being TRBD1 (5 bases). Trimming removed 0 bases from V and 6 bases from J, with 23 bases in between. The CDR3 length is 18 residues. CDR1 is LGHNT, CDR2 FRNRAP, per germline. This chain's CDR3 is CASGLVLHRDQGGPEAFF. CDR3 coding DNA: TGTGCTAGTGGTTTGGTACTACACCGGGACCAGGGAGGCCCTGAAGCTTTCTTT.

This rearrangement joins TRBV4-1 to TRBJ2-5; 8 bases are shared with TRBD1. Trimming removed 1 base from V and 0 bases from J; junction bases left unmatched: 4. The CDR3 loop spans 16 amino acids. Germline lookup yields CDR1 MGHRA and CDR2 YSYEKL. The CDR3 DNA is TGCGCCAGCAGCCAAGGCCGGACAGGGTACCAAGAGACCCAGTACTTC. It codes for CASSQGRTGYQETQYF.

This rearrangement joins TRBV5-1 to TRBJ2-7, with 8 bases fitting TRBD2. The CDR3 length is 16 residues. CDR1 and CDR2 (germline): SGHRS, YFSETQ. Trimming cost V 0 bases and J 4 bases; bases outside gene matches: 9. In DNA, the CDR3 is TGCGCCAGCAGCTTGGACCCCGCGGGGGGCTATTACGAGCAGTACTTC. Protein product: CASSLDPAGGYYEQYF.

This chain connects TRBV27 to TRBJ2-3, with TRBD1 as a possible D gene (5 bases). Between the trimmed V and J ends, which lost 4 bases and 0 bases, there was a span of 17 bases. CDR3 length equals 17 residues. The germline V gene has CDR1 MNHEY and CDR2 SMNVEV (reference sequence). The chain's CDR3 is CASSSDVGATSTDTQYF. The CDR3 DNA reads as TGTGCCAGCAGTTCAGATGTAGGGGCAACTAGCACAGATACGCAGTATTTT.

On this clone: One junction end disagrees with the germline gene, perhaps due to a read error. V usage is TRBV29-1 and J usage is TRBJ1-1; the match to TRBD1 covers 7 bases. The CDR3 runs 14 residues. Per germline, CDR1 SQVTM and CDR2 ANQGSEA. The CDR3 loop reads CSVEDRTGGTETFF. The CDR3 DNA sequence: TGCAGCGTTGAAGATAGGACAGGAGGGACTGAAACTTTCTTT.

CDR3 in DNA: TGTGCCAGTAGTTTCCCGGGACAGTTAAATGAAAAACTGTTTTTT. Protein: CASSFPGQLNEKLFF. V and J are TRBV19 and TRBJ1-4; TRBD1 matches at 7 bases. CDR3 size: 15 residues. The germline gives CDR1 LNHDA, CDR2 SQIVND (reference sequence). With V trimmed by 5 bases and J by 5 bases, 8 bases remained unmatched.

This chain connects TRBV27 to TRBJ1-1, with D possibly being TRBD1 (5 bases). This CDR3 is built from 15 residues. Germline CDR1 and CDR2: MNHEY and SMNVEV (reference sequence). V gave up 6 bases and J gave up 7 bases, with 21 bases separating them. The CDR3 loop reads CASSPRDSLRGEAFF. CDR3 nucleotide sequence: TGTGCCAGCAGCCCCCGGGACTCCCTCCGGGGTGAAGCTTTCTTT.

The CDR3 DNA follows: TGCGCCAGCAGCTTGACCATTTTGGGGACAGGTCCAAATTCACCCCTCCACTTT. Translation gives CASSLTILGTGPNSPLHF. The rearrangement links TRBV5-1 to TRBJ1-6, with 8 positions matching TRBD1. The germline V gene encodes CDR1 SGHRS and CDR2 YFSETQ. V dropped 1 base and J dropped 7; count of bases not matched to a gene: 13. This CDR3 contains 18 residues. Full variable domain (outside the CDR3, taken from reference TRBV5-1 and TRBJ1-6): KAGVTQTPRYLIKTRGQQVTLSCSPISGHRSVSWYQQTPGQGLQFLFEYFSETQRNKGNFPGRFSGRQFSNSRSEMNVSTLELGDSALYLCASSLTILGTGPNSPLHFGNGTRLTVT.

The chain couples TRBV6-5 to TRBJ1-2, with 7 bases fitting TRBD1. CDR3 length equals 16 residues. V trimming: 0 bases; J trimming: 0 bases; junction bases outside the gene matches: 4. CDR1 and CDR2 (germline): MNHEY, SVGAGI. DNA for the CDR3: TGTGCCAGCAGTTACTCGAAGGGGGCTACTAACTATGGCTACACCTTC. This codes for CASSYSKGATNYGYTF.

This clone was detected a few times. The chain carries TRBV10-3 and TRBJ1-1, with no clear D. Germline CDR1 ENHRY, CDR2 SYGVKD. The CDR3 totals 12 residues. V was cut by 2 bases and J by 3 bases, with 4 bases left in between. The CDR3 is CAISEEYTEAFF. The CDR3 bases are TGTGCCATCAGTGAGGAGTACACTGAAGCTTTCTTT.

The V call is TRBV29-1, the J call TRBJ2-7; 7 positions agree with TRBD2. Germline trimming cut 1 base from V and 4 bases from J; bases unmatched to any gene: 13. Germline V gene sequence: CDR1 SQVTM, CDR2 ANQGSEA. CDR3 length: 16 residues. The CDR3 protein is CSVEGGVWGGRYEQYF. The CDR3 DNA reads TGCAGCGTTGAAGGTGGTGTATGGGGGGGAAGGTACGAGCAGTACTTC.